This T cell receptor beta chain was recorded in a study of post-analysis software for immune sequencing data. Researchers reported that TCR beta cDNA libraries carried unique molecular identifiers. About 500,000 cDNA molecules came from approximately 1 to 10 million T cells. TCRdb reanalysed the PCR reads using MiXCR and keeps one entry per CDR3 protein. The data contain 800,000 to 950,000 distinct CDR3 sequences, approximately 53% of them seen just once; the ten biggest clones take up approximately 4.5%. This CDR3 comprises 14 residues. Trimming removed 5 bases from V and 4 bases from J; junction bases left unmatched: 6. With regard to this clonotype: The antigen is unknown.

General study points: Five or six TRBV segments were significantly more frequent in patients than in controls. TRBV5-6, TRBV5-1 and TRBV20-1 were among these segments.

Material: blood. The chain joins TRBV12-3 or TRBV12-4 to TRBJ2-5; 8 nucleotides match TRBD1. This clonotype originated in a girl between 10 and 17 years old with multiple sclerosis. The CDR3 region has the DNA TGTGCCAGCAGTCCCCGACAGGGGAGAGAGACCCAGTACTTC. Its protein product is CASSPRQGRETQYF.